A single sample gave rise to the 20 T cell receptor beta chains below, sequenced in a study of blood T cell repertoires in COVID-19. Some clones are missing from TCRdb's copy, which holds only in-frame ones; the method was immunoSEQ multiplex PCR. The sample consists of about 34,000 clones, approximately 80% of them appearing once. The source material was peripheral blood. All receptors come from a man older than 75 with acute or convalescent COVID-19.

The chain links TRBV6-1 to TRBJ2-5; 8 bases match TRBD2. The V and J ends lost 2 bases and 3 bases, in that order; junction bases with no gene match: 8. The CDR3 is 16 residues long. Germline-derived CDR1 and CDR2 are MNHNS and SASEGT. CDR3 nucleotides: TGTGCCAGCAGTGAATCGGGAGGGTCCGAAGAAGAGACCCAGTACTTC. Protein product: CASSESGGSEEETQYF.

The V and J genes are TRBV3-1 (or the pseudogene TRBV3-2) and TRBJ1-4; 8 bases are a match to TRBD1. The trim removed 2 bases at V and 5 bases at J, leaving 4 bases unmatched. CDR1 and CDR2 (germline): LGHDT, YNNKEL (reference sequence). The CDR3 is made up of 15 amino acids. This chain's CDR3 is CASSQRTGLNEKLFF. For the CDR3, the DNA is TGTGCCAGCAGCCAAAGGACAGGGCTGAATGAAAAACTGTTTTTT.

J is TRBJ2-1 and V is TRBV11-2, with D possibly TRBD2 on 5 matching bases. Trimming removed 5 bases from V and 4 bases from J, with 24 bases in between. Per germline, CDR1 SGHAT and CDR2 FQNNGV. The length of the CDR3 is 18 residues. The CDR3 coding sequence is TGTGCCAGCAGCACAAGCCCGGACGGGAACCCGGGGTACAATGAGCAGTTCTTC. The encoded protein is CASSTSPDGNPGYNEQFF.

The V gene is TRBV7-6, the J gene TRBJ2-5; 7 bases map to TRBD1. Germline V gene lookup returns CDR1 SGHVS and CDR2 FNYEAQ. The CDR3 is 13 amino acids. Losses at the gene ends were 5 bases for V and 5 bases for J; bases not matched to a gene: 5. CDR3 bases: TGTGCCAGCAGCCGCACAGGGGAGGAGACCCAGTACTTC. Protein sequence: CASSRTGEETQYF.

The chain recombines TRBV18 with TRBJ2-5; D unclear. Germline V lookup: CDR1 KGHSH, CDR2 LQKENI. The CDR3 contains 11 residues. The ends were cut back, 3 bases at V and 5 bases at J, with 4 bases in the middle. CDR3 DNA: TGTGCCAGCTCACCGGGCGAGACCCAGTACTTC. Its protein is CASSPGETQYF. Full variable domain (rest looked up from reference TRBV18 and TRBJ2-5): NAGVMQNPRHLVRRRGQEARLRCSPMKGHSHVYWYRQLPEEGLKFMVYLQKENIIDESGMPKERFSAEFPKEGPSILRIQQVVRGDSAAYFCASSPGETQYFGPGTRLLVL.

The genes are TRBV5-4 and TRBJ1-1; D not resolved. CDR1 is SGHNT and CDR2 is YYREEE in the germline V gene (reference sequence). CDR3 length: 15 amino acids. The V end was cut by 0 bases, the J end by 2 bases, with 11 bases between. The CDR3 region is CASSLGRRENTEAFF. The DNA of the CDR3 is TGTGCCAGCAGCTTGGGGCGTCGGGAAAACACTGAAGCTTTCTTT.

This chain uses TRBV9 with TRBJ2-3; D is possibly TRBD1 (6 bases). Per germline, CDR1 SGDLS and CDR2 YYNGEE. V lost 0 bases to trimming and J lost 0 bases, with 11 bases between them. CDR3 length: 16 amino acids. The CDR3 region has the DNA TGTGCCAGCAGCGTAGCTTCAGGGGCTAGCACAGATACGCAGTATTTT. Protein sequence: CASSVASGASTDTQYF.

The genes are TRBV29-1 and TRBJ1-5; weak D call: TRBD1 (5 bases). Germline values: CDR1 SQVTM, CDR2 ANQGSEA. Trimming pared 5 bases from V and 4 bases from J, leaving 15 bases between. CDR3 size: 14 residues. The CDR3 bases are TGCAGCGTTTCGGGGACCGGGGGGAATCAGCCCCAGCATTTT. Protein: CSVSGTGGNQPQHF.

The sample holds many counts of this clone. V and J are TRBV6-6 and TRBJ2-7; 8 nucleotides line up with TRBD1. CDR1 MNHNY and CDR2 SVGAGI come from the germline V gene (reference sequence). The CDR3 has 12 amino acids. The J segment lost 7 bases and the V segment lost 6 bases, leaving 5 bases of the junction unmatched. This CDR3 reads CASSRDRYEQYF. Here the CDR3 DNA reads TGTGCCAGCAGCCGGGACAGGTATGAGCAGTACTTC.

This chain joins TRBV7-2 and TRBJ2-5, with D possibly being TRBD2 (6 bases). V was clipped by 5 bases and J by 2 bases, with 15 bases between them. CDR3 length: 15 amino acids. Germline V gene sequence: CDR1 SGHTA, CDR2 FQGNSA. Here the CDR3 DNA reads TGTGCCAGCAGCCGGGCCCCTCGGGGGCAAGAGACCCAGTACTTC. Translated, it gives CASSRAPRGQETQYF.

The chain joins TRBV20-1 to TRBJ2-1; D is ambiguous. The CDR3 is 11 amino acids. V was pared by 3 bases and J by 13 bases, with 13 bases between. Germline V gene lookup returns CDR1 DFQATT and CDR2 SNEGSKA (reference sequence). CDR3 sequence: CSASPDLQQFF. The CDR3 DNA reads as TGCAGTGCTAGCCCTGACTTACAACAGTTCTTC.

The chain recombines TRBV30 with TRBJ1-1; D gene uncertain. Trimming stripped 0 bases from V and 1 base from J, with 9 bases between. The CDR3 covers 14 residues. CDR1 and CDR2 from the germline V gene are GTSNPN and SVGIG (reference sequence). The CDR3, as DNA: TGTGCCTGGAGTGTACTGGAGGGGAACACTGAAGCTTTCTTT. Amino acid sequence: CAWSVLEGNTEAFF.

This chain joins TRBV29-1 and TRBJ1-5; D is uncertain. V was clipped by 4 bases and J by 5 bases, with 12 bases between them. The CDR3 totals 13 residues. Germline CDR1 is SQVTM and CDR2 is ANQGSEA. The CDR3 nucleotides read TGCAGCGTTGGGGTCTCGGAGGATCAGCCCCAGCATTTT. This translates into CSVGVSEDQPQHF.

Written as DNA, the CDR3 is TGTGCCAGTAGTCCCCGACAGGGGTTGAGCACTGAAGCTTTCTTT. This translates into CASSPRQGLSTEAFF. The chain uses TRBV19 and TRBJ1-1; 8 nucleotides line up with TRBD1. With 5 bases clipped from V and 4 bases from J, the junction kept 9 bases outside the gene matches. Germline CDR1 reads LNHDA; CDR2 reads SQIVND (reference sequence). CDR3 length equals 15 residues.

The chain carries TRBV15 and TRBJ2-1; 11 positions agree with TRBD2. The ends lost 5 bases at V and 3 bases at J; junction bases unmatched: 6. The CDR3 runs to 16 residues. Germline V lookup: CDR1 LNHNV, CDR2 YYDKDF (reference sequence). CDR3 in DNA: TGTGCCACCAGCGCATGGACTAGCGGGTTCTACAATGAGCAGTTCTTC. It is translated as CATSAWTSGFYNEQFF.

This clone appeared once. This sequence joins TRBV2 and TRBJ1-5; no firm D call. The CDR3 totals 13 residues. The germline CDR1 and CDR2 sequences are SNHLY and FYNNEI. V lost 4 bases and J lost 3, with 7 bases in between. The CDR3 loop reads CASSGGYNQPQHF. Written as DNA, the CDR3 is TGTGCCAGCAGTGGCGGGTACAATCAGCCCCAGCATTTT.

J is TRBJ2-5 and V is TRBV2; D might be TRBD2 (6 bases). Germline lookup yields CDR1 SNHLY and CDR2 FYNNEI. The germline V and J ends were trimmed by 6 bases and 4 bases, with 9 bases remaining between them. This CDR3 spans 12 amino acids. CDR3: CASSRERETQYF. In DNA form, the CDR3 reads TGTGCCAGCAGCCGGGAGCGAGAGACCCAGTACTTC.

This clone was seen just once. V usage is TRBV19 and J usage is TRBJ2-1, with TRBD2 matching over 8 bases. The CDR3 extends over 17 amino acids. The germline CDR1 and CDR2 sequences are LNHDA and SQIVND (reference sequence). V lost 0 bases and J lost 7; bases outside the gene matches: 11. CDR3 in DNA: TGTGCCAGTAGTATAGAAAAGGGACTAGGGGGGGGTAATGAGCAGTTCTTC. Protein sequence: CASSIEKGLGGGNEQFF.

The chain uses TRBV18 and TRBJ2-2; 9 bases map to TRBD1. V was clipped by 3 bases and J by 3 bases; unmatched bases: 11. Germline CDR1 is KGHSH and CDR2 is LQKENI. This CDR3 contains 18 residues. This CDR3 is CASSPPGQGLRDTGELFF. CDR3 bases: TGTGCCAGCTCACCCCCCGGACAGGGGCTCCGGGACACCGGGGAGCTGTTTTTT.

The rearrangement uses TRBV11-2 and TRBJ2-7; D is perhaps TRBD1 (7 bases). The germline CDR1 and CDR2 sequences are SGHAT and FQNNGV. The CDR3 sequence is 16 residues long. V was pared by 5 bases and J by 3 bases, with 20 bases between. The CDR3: CASSPRRGQGGYEQYF. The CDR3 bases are TGTGCCAGCAGCCCGCGAAGGGGTCAGGGGGGCTACGAGCAGTACTTC.